The text below deals with one T cell receptor beta chain. CDR1 and CDR2 (germline): SQVTM, ANQGSEA. The CDR3 is made up of 15 amino acids. V dropped 4 bases and J dropped 0 bases, with 10 bases sitting between them. The data were obtained in a study of T cells in Graves' hyperthyroidism and ophthalmopathy. RNA transcripts provided the source from which TCR beta CDR3 regions were amplified. RT-PCR in the first round (using the HTBI primer set) targeted the TCR CDR3. TCRdb re-called the multiplex PCR reads through MiXCR, storing one row per CDR3 protein. The sample has about 710,000 distinct CDR3 sequences; roughly 17% are singletons.

This clonotype was sampled from a man between 18 and 35 years old with Graves' hyperthyroidism. The chain joins TRBV29-1 to TRBJ2-6; the D gene is possibly TRBD1 (5 bases). The specimen sequenced was blood. CDR3 amino acids: CSVGQLGSGANVLTF. In DNA, the CDR3 is TGCAGCGTTGGACAGTTGGGCTCTGGGGCCAACGTCCTGACTTTC.